This record covers a single TCR beta chain. Germline assignment: CDR1 SEHNR and CDR2 FQNEAQ (reference sequence). The CDR3 is 14 amino acids. V lost 5 bases to trimming and J lost 4 bases, with 14 bases between them. The data are from a study of cytomegalovirus exposure and HLA in healthy donors. Generated by immunoSEQ multiplex PCR, the TCRdb table keeps only in-frame clones and is missing some. Of about 88,000 clones listed, 95% to 98% were seen once; the top ten hold roughly 0.82%. Sequencing input: PBMCs. This clonotype was sampled from a man aged 18 to 35 in good health and CMV-seronegative. The gene calls are TRBV7-9 and TRBJ2-5, with D possibly being TRBD1 (6 bases). The chain's CDR3 is CASSPRQGLETQYF. In DNA form, the CDR3 reads TGTGCCAGCAGCCCCCGCCAGGGGTTAGAGACCCAGTACTTC.